This record looks at one T cell receptor (beta chain) sequence and its context. The antigen it binds to is not known. The record has no base qualities; no much larger clone is one base away. These data belong to a study of blood T cell repertoires in COVID-19 (dated by TCRdb to 2020 to 2022). Background for the entire study: Recovered participants in ImmuneRACE Cohort 3 were defined by two consecutive negative NP/OP PCR tests, clearance by a healthcare professional, or resolution of symptoms. Collaborator samples came from the United States, Italy and Spain and covered acute and convalescent phases of COVID-19. The prospective study material was composed of cDNA or gDNA derived from T cells, B-cell-depleted T cells, or PBMCs. Subjects who had been exposed to COVID-19, were actively infected with it, or had recovered from it provided the deeply sampled blood TCRbeta repertoires that made up the dataset. The repertoires were released in a freely available public database meant as a resource for research on the immune response to SARS-CoV-2. The samples were drawn from the first 160 participants of the ongoing ImmuneRACE study and from 1,254 subjects provided by 6 global collaborators. A de-identified subject ID, COVID-19 status, age in years and sex were almost always included in the sample metadata. Where HLA class I and class II types were available, the types were taken from metadata supplied by the sample provider, not from assay-based typing. Overall results and qualifications from the work: How much clinical and demographic metadata was included differed by source and by participant, and the metadata was provided uncurated.

TCRbeta CDR3 regions were amplified from genomic DNA using the immunoSEQ Assay, a bias-controlled multiplex PCR. In the original analysis: Within the assay, amplification of reference gene primers was used to estimate how many nucleated cells each sample contained. To quantify the absolute abundance of each unique TCRbeta CDR3 rearrangement, sequence reads were collapsed and filtered. For each sample, productive Simpson clonality was calculated as the square root of Simpson's diversity index across productive rearrangements. In its TCRdb copy, this immuneACCESS table keeps in-frame sequences only and misses some clones. Where compared with another copy, unresolved V genes explain less than half of these, and the others have no known cause. V and J calls and clone size come straight from that table; D and trimming were deduced from the DNA. The sample table lists 200,000 to 250,000 clones, less than 90% of them with a count of one. The ten largest clones capture roughly 3.3% of the sample.

Enrolling through a virtual design, the prospective study's participants ranged in age from about 18 to 89 years and lived across roughly 24 United States geographic areas. In the prospective study, cohorts were assigned on the basis of participant-reported clinical history obtained from a screening survey and a study questionnaire. Each participant in the prospective study had whole blood, serum and a nasopharyngeal or oropharyngeal swab collected by mobile phlebotomists. Participants in the prospective study had the option to provide additional blood draws and questionnaires over a roughly 2-month period. Blood samples from the prospective study were shipped frozen or at room temperature prior to DNA extraction. As encoded in the germline V gene, CDR1 is KGHSH while CDR2 is LQKENI. V is pruned by 8 bases and J by 7 bases, leaving 6 bases of the junction without a gene match. There are 14 amino acids in the CDR3, from cysteine to phenylalanine inclusive. The kept DNA is CDR3 alone, 42 bases in frame from the first base.

The rearranged chain carries TRBV18 and TRBJ1-6; 9 of the junction bases match TRBD1. The sample comprised PBMCs or T cells enriched from blood (not recorded which). The receptor was derived from a woman aged 45-65 years in a cohort exposed to, infected with or recovered from COVID-19 (not recorded which). The nucleotide sequence is TGTGCCAGCCATTTTGACAGGGGGAATTCACCCCTCCACTTT. Its amino acids are CASHFDRGNSPLHF.